This entry is about one T cell receptor (beta chain). Its antigen is undetermined. These data originate in a study of shared clonotypes between healthy human individuals. The trim removed 5 bases at V and 0 bases at J, leaving 4 bases unmatched. This CDR3 spans 16 amino acids. CDR1 is SNHLY, CDR2 FYNNEI, per germline. The donors, healthy adults who were HIV-negative, had experienced no recent acute infections or vaccinations. The test was conducted at deep level. TCRdb keeps only in-frame clones here, not all; method: immunoSEQ multiplex PCR. Found here are over a million clones, more than 75% of them singletons; the top ten hold 0.5% to 0.6%. Study-wide points: Sharing across four donors was highest in naive CD4 (roughly 5%) and lowest in memory CD8 (around 0.4%). Read depth was anticipated to influence clonotype sharing among donors.

The chain combines TRBV2 with TRBJ2-6, with 7 bases matching TRBD2. Sequenced sample: memory CD4+ T cells from PBMCs. The subset here: CD45RA-negative fraction. The sequence came from a man between 18 and 35 years old in good health. Some clones in this sample may be carry-over from other donors' samples. CDR3 region: CASSPWGGSGANVLTF. As DNA, the CDR3 is TGTGCCAGCAGTCCCTGGGGGGGCTCTGGGGCCAACGTCCTGACTTTC.